The subject of this entry is one TCR beta chain. Its antigen is undetermined. V dropped 0 bases and J dropped 0 bases, with 12 bases sitting between them. The germline V gene encodes CDR1 GTSNPN and CDR2 SVGIG (reference sequence). This CDR3 comprises 15 residues. This sample is part of a study of cytomegalovirus exposure and HLA in healthy donors. Both 60 Vbeta primers and 13 Jbeta primers went into the PCR. Original data processing: It was a later analysis that counted tens of millions of unique TCR beta chains, of which roughly 11 million were shared. Clones were read by immunoSEQ multiplex PCR, and TCRdb kept only the in-frame ones, dropping some. V and J calls plus clone size are reproduced from that table; the DNA served to infer D and trimming. The table lists about 130,000 clones, approximately 84% of them singletons. Broader study findings: Follow-up analysis later connected one missense variant in DCLRE1C with trimming of TCR beta V- and J-genes. As was reported, the HLA-A and HLA-B alleles of most subjects were accurately predicted from TCR beta sequences. Among the most significant clusters, several appeared linked to common viral pathogens in a later analysis.

This receptor was obtained from a man younger than 35 in good health and CMV-seropositive. The V gene is TRBV30, the J gene TRBJ2-7, with a possible D match to TRBD1 (5 bases). Sequenced: PBMCs. CDR3 DNA: TGTGCCTGGAGTGTATTAGGGGATAGCTCCTACGAGCAGTACTTC. Protein sequence: CAWSVLGDSSYEQYF.